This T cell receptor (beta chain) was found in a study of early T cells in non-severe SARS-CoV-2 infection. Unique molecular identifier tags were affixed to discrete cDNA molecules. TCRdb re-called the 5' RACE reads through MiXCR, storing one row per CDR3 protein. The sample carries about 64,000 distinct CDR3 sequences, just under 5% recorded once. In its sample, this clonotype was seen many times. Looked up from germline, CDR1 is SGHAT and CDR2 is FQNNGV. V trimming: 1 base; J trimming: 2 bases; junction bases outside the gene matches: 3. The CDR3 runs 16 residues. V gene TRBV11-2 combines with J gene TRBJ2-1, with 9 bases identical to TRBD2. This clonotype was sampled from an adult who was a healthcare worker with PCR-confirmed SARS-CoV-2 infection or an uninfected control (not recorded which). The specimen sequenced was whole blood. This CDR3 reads CASSLVPSGTYNEQFF. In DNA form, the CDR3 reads TGTGCCAGCAGCTTAGTTCCTAGCGGGACCTACAATGAGCAGTTCTTC.